The 6 T cell receptor beta chains in this list originate from one sample, sequenced in a study of T cell responses to AZD1222 COVID-19 vaccine. Profiled with immunoSEQ multiplex PCR; TCRdb holds only in-frame clones, not every one. The sample lists 80,000 to 95,000 clones, about 92% seen once, with 5% to 5.5% in the top ten. The sample in question was peripheral blood, obtained on day 0 of AZD1222 vaccination. The origin of the receptors is an adult in good health.

The rearrangement links TRBV27 to TRBJ2-3; no firm D call. The V and J ends lost 4 bases and 4 bases respectively, with 9 bases between them. Germline values: CDR1 MNHEY, CDR2 SMNVEV (reference sequence). CDR3 length equals 13 residues. The chain's CDR3 is CASSSGGPDTQYF. The CDR3 coding sequence is TGTGCCAGCAGTTCGGGTGGCCCAGATACGCAGTATTTT.

The chain employs TRBV24-1 and TRBJ2-2; TRBD1 matches at 7 bases. The germline gives CDR1 KGHDR, CDR2 SFDVKD. With 7 bases clipped from V and 3 bases from J, the junction kept 10 bases outside the gene matches. The CDR3 has 16 amino acids. The CDR3 region has the DNA TGTGCCACCAGCAACAGGGGAAAGGCGGACACCGGGGAGCTGTTTTTT. Its protein is CATSNRGKADTGELFF.

The count of this clone is one. This rearrangement joins TRBV30 to TRBJ2-7; D is undetermined. Germline CDR1 and CDR2: GTSNPN and SVGIG (reference sequence). V lost 3 bases and J 4 bases, leaving 10 bases between the germline ends. The CDR3 sequence is 12 residues long. The CDR3 loop is CAWSGRRYEQYF. In nucleotides, the CDR3 is TGTGCCTGGAGCGGCCGTAGGTACGAGCAGTACTTC.

The V and J genes are TRBV6-5 and TRBJ1-5; D gene uncertain. Germline V lookup: CDR1 MNHEY, CDR2 SVGAGI. Trimming shortened V by 1 base and J by 6 bases, and 7 bases separated the two germline ends. The CDR3 loop spans 13 amino acids. The CDR3 here is CASSYLGSQPQHF. The CDR3, as DNA: TGTGCCAGCAGTTACTTGGGGAGTCAGCCCCAGCATTTT.

This clone was seen a single time. The chain combines TRBV28 with TRBJ2-7; 12 bases align to TRBD2. V lost 4 bases, J lost 2 bases, and 3 bases stayed unmatched. This CDR3 is built from 15 residues. Germline V lookup: CDR1 MDHEN, CDR2 SYDVKM. The CDR3 DNA reads as TGTGCCAGCAGTTCGACTAGCGGGGGAGCCTACGAGCAGTACTTC. It codes for CASSSTSGGAYEQYF.

The J gene is TRBJ1-3, the V gene TRBV5-1; 10 nucleotides align to TRBD1. The V gene end was trimmed by 4 bases and the J gene end by 3 bases; junction bases not matched to a gene: 4. Germline V gene lookup returns CDR1 SGHRS and CDR2 YFSETQ. CDR3 size: 15 residues. The chain's CDR3 is CASSLGTGDGNTIYF. CDR3 DNA: TGCGCCAGCAGCCTAGGGACAGGGGATGGAAACACCATATATTTT.